A selection of T cell receptor beta chains follows, all from one sample in a study of T cells in localized non-small cell lung cancer. TCRdb's table, derived via immunoSEQ multiplex PCR, lists solely in-frame clones and lacks some. The repertoire holds under 150,000 clones, more than 70% seen once, with approximately 1.7% in the top ten. Sequencing was performed on peripheral blood, taken before any cancer treatment. These receptors were obtained from a female donor over 55 with stage I lung adenocarcinoma. Both conserved end residues are part of each CDR3. Each record gives: clone size, D gene, V gene, J gene, CDR3 protein, CDR3 DNA. A D gene is named only where the DNA matches it firmly. Only part of the rows carry a size: once, few, many, or a class if the clone is expanded.

clone_size: .
d_call: .
v_call: TRBV4-1
j_call: TRBJ1-5
cdr3_aa: CASSPPSNQPQHF
cdr3_nt: TGCGCCAGCAGTCCCCCCAGCAATCAGCCCCAGCATTTT

clone_size: .
d_call: .
v_call: TRBV9
j_call: TRBJ2-1
cdr3_aa: CASSPLDNEQFF
cdr3_nt: TGTGCCAGCAGCCCCTTGGACAATGAGCAGTTCTTC

clone_size: .
d_call: .
v_call: TRBV19
j_call: TRBJ1-2
cdr3_aa: CATSSGYYGYTF
cdr3_nt: TGTGCCACCTCCTCTGGGTACTATGGCTACACCTTC

clone_size: .
d_call: TRBD2
v_call: TRBV7-9
j_call: TRBJ2-7
cdr3_aa: CASSLSFGRATYEQYF
cdr3_nt: TGTGCCAGCAGCTTATCTTTCGGGAGGGCCACCTACGAGCAGTACTTC

clone_size: .
d_call: .
v_call: TRBV11-2
j_call: TRBJ2-7
cdr3_aa: CASSLTGTLYEQYF
cdr3_nt: TGTGCCAGCAGCTTAACCGGGACTCTTTACGAGCAGTACTTC

clone_size: .
d_call: .
v_call: TRBV20-1
j_call: TRBJ2-1
cdr3_aa: CNLFNEQFF
cdr3_nt: TGCAACCTCTTCAATGAGCAGTTCTTC

clone_size: .
d_call: TRBD2
v_call: TRBV6-5
j_call: TRBJ2-5
cdr3_aa: CASRLAVTGETQYF
cdr3_nt: TGTGCCAGCAGGCTAGCGGTCACGGGGGAGACCCAGTACTTC

clone_size: .
d_call: .
v_call: TRBV15
j_call: TRBJ2-5
cdr3_aa: CATSRELVPQETQYF
cdr3_nt: TGTGCCACCAGCAGAGAATTGGTACCCCAAGAGACCCAGTACTTC

clone_size: .
d_call: TRBD2
v_call: TRBV7-6
j_call: TRBJ2-7
cdr3_aa: CASSLSTSGSPYEQYF
cdr3_nt: TGTGCCAGCAGCTTAAGTACTAGCGGGAGTCCCTACGAGCAGTACTTC

clone_size: .
d_call: .
v_call: TRBV28
j_call: TRBJ2-5
cdr3_aa: CASSTGAYQETQYF
cdr3_nt: TGTGCCAGCAGTACCGGGGCGTACCAAGAGACCCAGTACTTC

clone_size: few
d_call: .
v_call: TRBV19
j_call: TRBJ2-5
cdr3_aa: CASRGGAVGETQYF
cdr3_nt: TGTGCCAGTAGAGGCGGGGCGGTCGGAGAGACCCAGTACTTC

clone_size: .
d_call: .
v_call: TRBV12-5
j_call: TRBJ2-5
cdr3_aa: CASGLWEQETQYF
cdr3_nt: TGTGCTAGTGGTTTGTGGGAACAAGAGACCCAGTACTTC

clone_size: .
d_call: .
v_call: TRBV5-1
j_call: TRBJ2-3
cdr3_aa: CASSRGEVEDTQYF
cdr3_nt: TGCGCCAGCAGCCGCGGGGAGGTCGAAGATACGCAGTATTTT

clone_size: .
d_call: TRBD2
v_call: TRBV5-1
j_call: TRBJ2-5
cdr3_aa: CASSLGGLAGGTQETQYF
cdr3_nt: TGCGCCAGCAGCTTGGGAGGACTAGCGGGAGGCACCCAAGAGACCCAGTACTTC

clone_size: .
d_call: TRBD2
v_call: TRBV6-1
j_call: TRBJ2-7
cdr3_aa: CASSDWLAGLLYEQYF
cdr3_nt: TGTGCCAGCAGTGATTGGCTAGCGGGACTCCTCTACGAGCAGTACTTC

clone_size: .
d_call: TRBD1
v_call: TRBV5-1
j_call: TRBJ1-4
cdr3_aa: CASRAEDRVEKLFF
cdr3_nt: TGCGCCAGCAGGGCCGAAGACAGGGTCGAAAAACTGTTTTTT

clone_size: .
d_call: .
v_call: TRBV28
j_call: TRBJ2-7
cdr3_aa: CASSFGSGRSYEQYF
cdr3_nt: TGTGCCAGCAGTTTTGGAAGCGGGCGGTCCTACGAGCAGTACTTC

clone_size: once
d_call: .
v_call: TRBV4-1
j_call: TRBJ1-4
cdr3_aa: CASSQSGAGNEKLFF
cdr3_nt: TGCGCCAGCAGCCAGTCCGGCGCGGGGAATGAAAAACTGTTTTTT

clone_size: .
d_call: .
v_call: TRBV6-5
j_call: TRBJ1-6
cdr3_aa: CASSYSGTDNSPLHF
cdr3_nt: TGTGCCAGCAGTTACTCCGGGACCGATAATTCACCCCTCCACTTT

clone_size: .
d_call: TRBD1
v_call: TRBV5-1
j_call: TRBJ1-2
cdr3_aa: CASSIGTGYGYTF
cdr3_nt: TGCGCCAGCAGCATTGGGACAGGCTATGGCTACACCTTC

clone_size: .
d_call: .
v_call: TRBV1
j_call: TRBJ2-1
cdr3_aa: CTSSRPGQGRDEQFF
cdr3_nt: TGCACCAGCAGCCGACCGGGACAGGGAAGGGATGAGCAGTTCTTC

clone_size: .
d_call: TRBD2
v_call: TRBV6-6
j_call: TRBJ2-7
cdr3_aa: CASTHGRESQYEQYF
cdr3_nt: TGTGCCAGCACCCACGGGAGGGAGTCCCAATACGAGCAGTACTTC

clone_size: .
d_call: .
v_call: TRBV18
j_call: TRBJ2-6
cdr3_aa: CASSPQSGANVLTF
cdr3_nt: TGTGCCAGCTCACCGCAATCTGGGGCCAACGTCCTGACTTTC

clone_size: .
d_call: .
v_call: TRBV20-1
j_call: TRBJ2-5
cdr3_aa: CSASFEETQYF
cdr3_nt: TGCAGTGCTAGTTTCGAAGAGACCCAGTACTTC

clone_size: .
d_call: .
v_call: TRBV2
j_call: TRBJ1-2
cdr3_aa: CASSDAGIGGGQSAYGYTF
cdr3_nt: TGTGCCAGCAGTGACGCGGGGATAGGGGGTGGGCAGTCGGCCTATGGCTACACCTTC

clone_size: .
d_call: .
v_call: TRBV19
j_call: TRBJ1-3
cdr3_aa: CASSLLPGMTNSGNTIYF
cdr3_nt: TGTGCCAGTAGTCTACTACCCGGGATGACGAACTCTGGAAACACCATATATTTT

clone_size: .
d_call: .
v_call: TRBV27
j_call: TRBJ2-7
cdr3_aa: CASGPRQTSYEQYF
cdr3_nt: TGTGCCAGCGGACCCCGGCAGACCTCCTACGAGCAGTACTTC

clone_size: .
d_call: TRBD2
v_call: TRBV4-1
j_call: TRBJ2-7
cdr3_aa: CASSPTSGTYEQYF
cdr3_nt: TGCGCCAGCAGCCCAACTAGCGGTACCTACGAGCAGTACTTC

clone_size: .
d_call: .
v_call: TRBV11-1
j_call: TRBJ2-3
cdr3_aa: CASSPGTHRTDTQYF
cdr3_nt: TGTGCCAGCAGCCCCGGGACTCACCGCACAGATACGCAGTATTTT

clone_size: .
d_call: .
v_call: TRBV6-1
j_call: TRBJ2-3
cdr3_aa: CASSALVRDTQYF
cdr3_nt: TGTGCCAGCAGTGCTCTCGTCCGGGATACGCAGTATTTT

clone_size: .
d_call: .
v_call: TRBV30
j_call: TRBJ2-1
cdr3_aa: CAWSVTAYNEQFF
cdr3_nt: TGTGCCTGGAGTGTAACAGCGTACAATGAGCAGTTCTTC

clone_size: .
d_call: TRBD2
v_call: TRBV9
j_call: TRBJ2-1
cdr3_aa: CASSPTSGRGEQFF
cdr3_nt: TGTGCCAGCAGTCCGACTAGCGGGAGAGGGGAGCAGTTCTTC

clone_size: .
d_call: TRBD1
v_call: TRBV28
j_call: TRBJ2-5
cdr3_aa: CASRTGPRETQYF
cdr3_nt: TGTGCCAGCCGGACAGGCCCTAGGGAGACCCAGTACTTC

clone_size: .
d_call: TRBD2
v_call: TRBV10-1
j_call: TRBJ2-3
cdr3_aa: CASSSGKVGTDTQYF
cdr3_nt: TGCGCCAGCAGTAGCGGGAAAGTTGGAACAGATACGCAGTATTTT

clone_size: .
d_call: TRBD2
v_call: TRBV18
j_call: TRBJ2-3
cdr3_aa: CASSRGLAGKSTDTQYF
cdr3_nt: TGTGCCAGCTCACGAGGACTAGCGGGCAAGAGCACAGATACGCAGTATTTT